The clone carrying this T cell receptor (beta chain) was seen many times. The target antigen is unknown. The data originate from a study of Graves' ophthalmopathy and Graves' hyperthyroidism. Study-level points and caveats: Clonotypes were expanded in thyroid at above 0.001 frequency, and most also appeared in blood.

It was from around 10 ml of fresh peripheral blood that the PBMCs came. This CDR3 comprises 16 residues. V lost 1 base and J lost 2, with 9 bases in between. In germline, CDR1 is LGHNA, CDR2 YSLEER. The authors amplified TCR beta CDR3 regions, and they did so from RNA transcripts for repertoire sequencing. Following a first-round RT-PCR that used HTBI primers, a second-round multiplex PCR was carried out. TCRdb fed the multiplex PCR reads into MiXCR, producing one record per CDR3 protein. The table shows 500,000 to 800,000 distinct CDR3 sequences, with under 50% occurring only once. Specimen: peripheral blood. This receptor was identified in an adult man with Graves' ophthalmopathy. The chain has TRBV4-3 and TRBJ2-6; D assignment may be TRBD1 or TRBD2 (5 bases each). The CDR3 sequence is CASSQGGGTGANVLTF. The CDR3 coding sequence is TGCGCCAGCAGCCAAGGTGGGGGAACTGGGGCCAACGTCCTGACTTTC.